These 2 T cell receptor beta chains were sequenced from one sample in a study of T cell responses to AZD1222 COVID-19 vaccine. Some clones are missing from TCRdb's copy, which holds only in-frame ones; the method was immunoSEQ multiplex PCR. Of roughly 140,000 clones in the sample, 94% are singletons; the top ten hold over 0.95%. Sequencing used peripheral blood, obtained on day 0 of AZD1222 vaccination. These receptors were obtained from an adult in good health.

V and J are TRBV12-3 or TRBV12-4 and TRBJ1-1; D is undetermined. The V gene lost 5 bases and the J gene lost 1 base, with 8 bases spanning the gap. This CDR3 comprises 13 residues. The DNA for the CDR3 is TGTGCCAGCAGTGCGCTAGCGAACACTGAAGCTTTCTTT. This gives the protein CASSALANTEAFF.

This sequence joins TRBV14 and TRBJ1-2; D not resolved. The V end was cut by 4 bases, the J end by 4 bases, with 7 bases between. The CDR3 sequence is 12 residues long. Germline values: CDR1 SGHDN, CDR2 FVKESK. The DNA of the CDR3 is TGTGCCAGCAGCCGGCGGACCTATGGCTACACCTTC. It yields the protein CASSRRTYGYTF. The variable domain in full, with the rest retrieved from reference TRBV14 and TRBJ1-2, is EAGVTQFPSHSVIEKGQTVTLRCDPISGHDNLYWYRRVMGKEIKFLLHFVKESKQDESGMPNNRFLAERTGGTYSTLKVQPAELEDSGVYFCASSRRTYGYTFGSGTRLTVV.